This is a list of T cell receptor beta chains from one sample in a study of cytomegalovirus exposure and HLA in healthy donors. Generated by immunoSEQ multiplex PCR, the TCRdb table keeps only in-frame clones and is missing some. The repertoire holds 140,000 to 150,000 clones, with around 70% as singletons. The sequencing input was PBMCs. The receptors stem from a man aged 35 to 55 in good health and CMV-seronegative. Both conserved end residues are part of each CDR3. D genes are given only for firm matches. Not every row has a clone size; where given, it reads once, few, many or a size class.

V gene: TRBV19
J gene: TRBJ2-7
D gene: TRBD1
clone size: -
CDR3 protein: CASSIGTGAYEQYF
CDR3 DNA: TGTGCCAGTAGTATCGGGACAGGGGCCTACGAGCAGTACTTC

V gene: TRBV5-6
J gene: TRBJ2-7
D gene: TRBD2
clone size: few
CDR3 protein: CASSLWEGAYEQYF
CDR3 DNA: TGTGCCAGCAGCTTGTGGGAGGGAGCCTACGAGCAGTACTTC

V gene: TRBV27
J gene: TRBJ2-1
D gene: -
clone size: -
CDR3 protein: CASSLYWSSYNEQFF
CDR3 DNA: TGTGCCAGCAGTTTATACTGGAGCTCCTACAATGAGCAGTTCTTC

V gene: TRBV5-4
J gene: TRBJ2-1
D gene: -
clone size: -
CDR3 protein: CASSLGPYNEQFF
CDR3 DNA: TGTGCCAGCAGCTTGGGGCCGTACAATGAGCAGTTCTTC

V gene: TRBV4-3
J gene: TRBJ2-1
D gene: -
clone size: few
CDR3 protein: CASSQGTVDNEQFF
CDR3 DNA: TGCGCCAGCAGCCAGGGGACTGTCGACAATGAGCAGTTCTTC

V gene: TRBV7-2
J gene: TRBJ2-2
D gene: -
clone size: once
CDR3 protein: CASSKDGGIPELFF
CDR3 DNA: TGTGCCAGCAGCAAGGACGGAGGAATACCAGAGCTGTTTTTT

V gene: TRBV5-1
J gene: TRBJ2-5
D gene: TRBD1
clone size: -
CDR3 protein: CASSYGRTGQETQYF
CDR3 DNA: TGCGCCAGCAGCTACGGTAGGACAGGGCAAGAGACCCAGTACTTC

V gene: TRBV9
J gene: TRBJ1-4
D gene: -
clone size: once
CDR3 protein: CASSGSGGSNEKLFF
CDR3 DNA: TGTGCCAGCAGCGGATCGGGGGGGTCTAATGAAAAACTGTTTTTT

V gene: TRBV30
J gene: TRBJ2-1
D gene: -
clone size: -
CDR3 protein: CAWSVRQNNEQFF
CDR3 DNA: TGTGCCTGGAGTGTACGACAGAACAATGAGCAGTTCTTC

V gene: TRBV6-5
J gene: TRBJ2-7
D gene: -
clone size: -
CDR3 protein: CASSHPGGKGQYF
CDR3 DNA: TGTGCCAGCAGCCACCCCGGGGGTAAAGGGCAGTACTTC

V gene: TRBV19
J gene: TRBJ1-4
D gene: -
clone size: few
CDR3 protein: CASRIGATNEKLFF
CDR3 DNA: TGTGCCAGTAGGATAGGAGCAACTAATGAAAAACTGTTTTTT

V gene: TRBV15
J gene: TRBJ1-5
D gene: TRBD1
clone size: -
CDR3 protein: CATSRDLNRGVNQPQHF
CDR3 DNA: TGTGCCACCAGCAGAGATCTGAACAGGGGTGTCAATCAGCCCCAGCATTTT

V gene: TRBV6-5
J gene: TRBJ1-5
D gene: -
clone size: -
CDR3 protein: CASSPVGRDQPQHF
CDR3 DNA: TGTGCCAGCAGCCCGGTGGGCCGTGATCAGCCCCAGCATTTT

V gene: TRBV5-1
J gene: TRBJ1-2
D gene: TRBD1
clone size: -
CDR3 protein: CASSSETGNYGYTF
CDR3 DNA: TGCGCCAGCAGCTCTGAGACAGGGAACTATGGCTACACCTTC

V gene: TRBV27
J gene: TRBJ1-4
D gene: -
clone size: once
CDR3 protein: CASSKQGWHEKLFF
CDR3 DNA: TGTGCCAGCAGTAAACAGGGATGGCATGAAAAACTGTTTTTT

V gene: TRBV30
J gene: TRBJ1-2
D gene: -
clone size: -
CDR3 protein: CAFIPLAGGNGYGYTF
CDR3 DNA: TGTGCCTTCATCCCCTTGGCGGGGGGCAATGGCTATGGCTACACCTTC

V gene: TRBV7-9
J gene: TRBJ1-2
D gene: -
clone size: -
CDR3 protein: CASSLGGVGYGYTF
CDR3 DNA: TGTGCCAGCAGCCTTGGGGGCGTTGGGTATGGCTACACCTTC

V gene: TRBV5-4
J gene: TRBJ2-3
D gene: TRBD2
clone size: -
CDR3 protein: CASSLSGRTDTQYF
CDR3 DNA: TGTGCCAGCAGCTTGAGCGGGAGGACAGATACGCAGTATTTT

V gene: TRBV28
J gene: TRBJ2-7
D gene: -
clone size: -
CDR3 protein: CASSLVARNEQYF
CDR3 DNA: TGTGCCAGCAGTTTAGTGGCTAGAAACGAGCAGTACTTC

V gene: TRBV7-2
J gene: TRBJ2-7
D gene: -
clone size: once
CDR3 protein: CASSLSDGSYEQYF
CDR3 DNA: TGTGCCAGCAGCTTATCCGACGGGTCCTACGAGCAGTACTTC

V gene: TRBV9
J gene: TRBJ1-1
D gene: TRBD1
clone size: -
CDR3 protein: CASSPGTGEAFF
CDR3 DNA: TGTGCCAGCAGCCCCGGGACAGGTGAAGCTTTCTTT

V gene: TRBV6-4
J gene: TRBJ1-2
D gene: -
clone size: -
CDR3 protein: CASSETYGYTF
CDR3 DNA: TGTGCCAGCAGTGAAACTTATGGCTACACCTTC

V gene: TRBV5-1
J gene: TRBJ2-3
D gene: TRBD1
clone size: once
CDR3 protein: CASSTEGQGVADTQYF
CDR3 DNA: TGCGCCAGCAGCACGGAGGGACAGGGTGTGGCAGATACGCAGTATTTT

V gene: TRBV19
J gene: TRBJ1-5
D gene: -
clone size: -
CDR3 protein: CASSQRTGNSNQPQHF
CDR3 DNA: TGTGCCAGTAGTCAACGGACGGGAAATAGCAATCAGCCCCAGCATTTT

V gene: TRBV27
J gene: TRBJ2-1
D gene: TRBD1
clone size: -
CDR3 protein: CASRGGTGGINEQFF
CDR3 DNA: TGTGCCAGCAGAGGAGGGACAGGGGGAATCAATGAGCAGTTCTTC

V gene: TRBV4-1
J gene: TRBJ1-3
D gene: -
clone size: -
CDR3 protein: CASSLIPYGGGLSSGNTIYF
CDR3 DNA: TGCGCCAGCAGCCTAATTCCCTATGGAGGTGGTTTGAGCTCTGGAAACACCATATATTTT

V gene: TRBV5-1
J gene: TRBJ2-7
D gene: -
clone size: few
CDR3 protein: CASSLDSSSYEQYF
CDR3 DNA: TGCGCCAGCAGCTTGGACAGCAGCTCCTACGAGCAGTACTTC

V gene: TRBV6-1
J gene: TRBJ2-7
D gene: TRBD2
clone size: -
CDR3 protein: CASSLTSRNYEQYF
CDR3 DNA: TGTGCCAGCAGTCTGACTAGCCGGAACTACGAGCAGTACTTC

V gene: TRBV2
J gene: TRBJ2-1
D gene: TRBD1
clone size: -
CDR3 protein: CASSVGTGRLNEQFF
CDR3 DNA: TGTGCCAGCAGTGTAGGGACAGGAAGACTCAATGAGCAGTTCTTC

V gene: TRBV5-4
J gene: TRBJ2-3
D gene: TRBD2
clone size: -
CDR3 protein: CASSGPSGRASDTQYF
CDR3 DNA: TGTGCCAGCAGCGGACCTAGCGGGAGGGCCTCAGATACGCAGTATTTT

V gene: TRBV7-9
J gene: TRBJ2-7
D gene: -
clone size: -
CDR3 protein: CASSLALRRGTYEQYF
CDR3 DNA: TGTGCCAGCAGCTTAGCGCTTCGCAGGGGAACCTACGAGCAGTACTTC

V gene: TRBV9
J gene: TRBJ2-3
D gene: -
clone size: few
CDR3 protein: CASSSLGRGPTDTQYF
CDR3 DNA: TGTGCCAGCAGCTCTTTGGGGCGGGGGCCCACAGATACGCAGTATTTT

V gene: TRBV30
J gene: TRBJ1-1
D gene: TRBD1
clone size: -
CDR3 protein: CAWSTGTGSTEAFF
CDR3 DNA: TGTGCCTGGAGCACCGGGACAGGGAGCACTGAAGCTTTCTTT

V gene: TRBV28
J gene: TRBJ2-1
D gene: -
clone size: -
CDR3 protein: CASSPRLSSYNEQFF
CDR3 DNA: TGTGCCAGCAGTCCCCGACTTAGCTCCTACAATGAGCAGTTCTTC

V gene: TRBV5-6
J gene: TRBJ2-3
D gene: TRBD2
clone size: -
CDR3 protein: CASSRGLAGGQDTQYF
CDR3 DNA: TGTGCCAGCAGCCGAGGACTAGCGGGGGGGCAAGATACGCAGTATTTT

V gene: TRBV18
J gene: TRBJ2-3
D gene: -
clone size: -
CDR3 protein: CASSPRAGTSSTDTQYF
CDR3 DNA: TGTGCCAGCTCACCACGTGCAGGGACTTCTAGCACAGATACGCAGTATTTT

V gene: TRBV5-8
J gene: TRBJ2-1
D gene: TRBD2
clone size: -
CDR3 protein: CASSFEVVAGGWNEQFF
CDR3 DNA: TGTGCCAGCAGCTTTGAGGTAGTAGCGGGAGGGTGGAATGAGCAGTTCTTC

V gene: TRBV4-1
J gene: TRBJ2-3
D gene: TRBD2
clone size: -
CDR3 protein: CASSQGLAGGPSTDTQYF
CDR3 DNA: TGCGCCAGCAGCCAAGGACTAGCGGGGGGTCCTAGCACAGATACGCAGTATTTT

V gene: TRBV29-1
J gene: TRBJ2-1
D gene: TRBD2
clone size: -
CDR3 protein: CSVSGGNSYNEQFF
CDR3 DNA: TGCAGCGTTTCGGGGGGGAATAGCTACAATGAGCAGTTCTTC

V gene: TRBV27
J gene: TRBJ2-7
D gene: -
clone size: -
CDR3 protein: CASSIYRHSYEQYF
CDR3 DNA: TGTGCCAGCAGTATTTACAGGCACTCCTACGAGCAGTACTTC

V gene: TRBV9
J gene: TRBJ2-1
D gene: -
clone size: -
CDR3 protein: CASSPSGQHYNEQFF
CDR3 DNA: TGTGCCAGCAGCCCGTCCGGACAGCACTACAATGAGCAGTTCTTC

V gene: TRBV5-6
J gene: TRBJ2-5
D gene: -
clone size: -
CDR3 protein: CASSLGRHQETQYF
CDR3 DNA: TGTGCCAGCAGCTTGGGGCGGCACCAAGAGACCCAGTACTTC

V gene: TRBV15
J gene: TRBJ2-1
D gene: TRBD1
clone size: -
CDR3 protein: CATSLRQGAGNEQFF
CDR3 DNA: TGTGCCACCAGCTTACGACAGGGGGCGGGCAATGAGCAGTTCTTC

V gene: TRBV5-4
J gene: TRBJ2-2
D gene: -
clone size: -
CDR3 protein: CASSTTGPGELFF
CDR3 DNA: TGTGCCAGCAGCACCACAGGGCCCGGGGAGCTGTTTTTT

V gene: TRBV9
J gene: TRBJ1-1
D gene: -
clone size: -
CDR3 protein: CASSVDAGSGTEAFF
CDR3 DNA: TGTGCCAGCAGCGTAGATGCCGGATCGGGCACTGAAGCTTTCTTT

V gene: TRBV4-3
J gene: TRBJ2-3
D gene: -
clone size: -
CDR3 protein: CASSQEGPMDTDTQYF
CDR3 DNA: TGCGCCAGCAGCCAAGAGGGCCCGATGGACACAGATACGCAGTATTTT

V gene: TRBV9
J gene: TRBJ1-3
D gene: -
clone size: -
CDR3 protein: CASSVGRSGNTIYF
CDR3 DNA: TGTGCCAGCAGCGTAGGTCGCTCTGGAAACACCATATATTTT

V gene: TRBV5-4
J gene: TRBJ1-6
D gene: -
clone size: -
CDR3 protein: CASSLDRAAVAPLHF
CDR3 DNA: TGTGCCAGCAGCTTGGACAGGGCCGCGGTGGCACCCCTCCACTTT

V gene: TRBV4-1
J gene: TRBJ2-7
D gene: -
clone size: -
CDR3 protein: CASSQGVEELGEQYF
CDR3 DNA: TGCGCCAGCAGCCAAGGCGTCGAGGAACTTGGCGAGCAGTACTTC